The T cell receptor beta chain under discussion was sequenced for a study of T cell repertoires in cytomegalovirus infection. Turning to the study itself: Both CMV infection and a matching HLA type were indicated by public TCR beta signatures.

CDR3 length: 17 amino acids. Germline CDR1 SGHVS, CDR2 FQNEAQ. V shed 3 bases, J shed 9 bases, and the junction held 15 bases outside the gene matches. At least ten counts were recorded for this clonotype. Its antigen is unknown. Study findings and constraints: In two of eight donors, the top clonotype was HLA-C-restricted CMV-specific. The study identified carriers of CMV plus the relevant HLA from cumulative public TCR beta family frequency.

MiXCR, run by TCRdb on the reads, gives a single entry per CDR3 protein. The sample has 290,000 or so distinct CDR3 sequences; roughly 23% are singletons. This chain connects TRBV7-8 to TRBJ2-3; 10 bases fit TRBD2. Sequencing input: PBMCs. This clonotype was obtained from a human donor in good health (CMV status not recorded). Some clones in this sample may be carry-over from other donors' samples. CDR3 sequence: CASSLATAGGPILTQYF. CDR3 coding DNA: TGTGCCAGCAGCTTGGCCACAGCGGGAGGGCCCATTTTAACGCAGTATTTT.